This is a list of T cell receptor beta chains from one sample in a study of shared clonotypes between healthy human individuals. Assay used: immunoSEQ multiplex PCR; TCRdb lists only in-frame clones, some missing. The profile shows around 1.4 million clones, 98% of them singletons. Specimen: naive CD4+ T cells sorted from blood. These receptors were collected from a man in his thirties or forties in good health. The CDR3 runs from the conserved cysteine through the conserved F or W. The D gene is left open where the match is weak. Rows may omit the clone size; those that give it use once, few, many or a size class.

cdr3_length j_call v_call clone_size d_call cdr3_aa cdr3_nt
15 TRBJ1-5 TRBV15 - - CATSPFRESNQPQHF TGTGCCACCAGCCCCTTCCGGGAATCCAATCAGCCCCAGCATTTT
18 TRBJ1-2 TRBV28 - - CASSLPRRAGNFSYGYTF TGTGCCAGCAGTTTACCCCGCCGGGCAGGCAACTTTAGCTATGGCTACACCTTC
15 TRBJ2-5 TRBV7-8 - - CASRKTTRERETQYF TGTGCCAGCAGAAAAACCACACGGGAACGGGAGACCCAGTACTTC
18 TRBJ2-6 TRBV7-9 once - CASSLQDTGTSGANVLTF TGTGCCAGCAGCTTACAGGACACGGGGACCTCTGGGGCCAACGTCCTGACTTTC
16 TRBJ2-1 TRBV7-2 - TRBD2 CASSSLAGGFYNEQFF TGTGCCAGCAGCTCGTTAGCGGGAGGTTTCTACAATGAGCAGTTCTTC
19 TRBJ2-5 TRBV7-9 - TRBD2 CASRGLGTSALRAGQTQYF TGTGCCAGCAGAGGTCTCGGGACTAGCGCCCTACGAGCCGGCCAGACCCAGTACTTC
13 TRBJ1-5 TRBV18 - - CASSTKSNQPQHF TGTGCCAGCTCAACAAAGAGCAATCAGCCCCAGCATTTT
16 TRBJ1-4 TRBV5-4 - TRBD1 CASSSLGTGGNEKLFF TGTGCCAGCAGCTCCCTAGGGACAGGGGGGAATGAAAAACTGTTTTTT
15 TRBJ2-1 TRBV14 - TRBD2 CASSQENGRAGEQFF TGTGCCAGCAGCCAAGAAAACGGGAGGGCCGGTGAGCAGTTCTTC
13 TRBJ2-7 TRBV7-2 - - CASSEGREYEQYF TGTGCCAGCAGCGAGGGCAGGGAGTACGAGCAGTACTTC